These T cell receptor beta chains were read from a single sample in a study of siplizumab effects on memory and regulatory T cells. Repertoires were generated with immunoSEQ multiplex PCR, while TCRdb's copy carries only in-frame clones and drops some. The table records roughly 100,000 clones, roughly 90% of them present only once. Sample: CD4+ T cells sorted from blood. These receptors were collected from a human donor in good health. The conserved cysteine and the conserved F or W are not part of the CDR3 here.

v_call	j_call	cdr3_aa
TRBV7-6	TRBJ2-3	ASSSSGGLGFSTQY
TRBV5-1	TRBJ2-5	ASSLPGSIGTQY
TRBV4-1	TRBJ1-1	ASALGNWNTEAF
TRBV6-5	TRBJ1-5	ASSGEGNQPQH
TRBV19	TRBJ1-4	ASSRIFPETNEKLF
TRBV28	TRBJ2-5	ASSFWVSKETQY
TRBV7-2	TRBJ1-1	ASSLGDPWETVNTEAF
TRBV29-1	TRBJ2-7	SVVPSHTFYEQY
TRBV16	TRBJ1-5	ASSQSRVPNQPQH
TRBV19	TRBJ2-3	ASSTMGDTQY
TRBV19	TRBJ2-7	ASSGYSGRRY
TRBV19	TRBJ1-1	ASSIVGLTEAF
TRBV6-5	TRBJ2-7	ASRLTSPPYEQY
TRBV28	TRBJ1-1	ASSSPGTVNTEAF
TRBV5-1	TRBJ2-7	ASSTLDRGYEQY
TRBV2	TRBJ2-5	AGQGTYQETQY
TRBV5-8	TRBJ2-7	ASSLIGGDYVHEQY
TRBV30	TRBJ1-1	ASGLRSGLNEAF
TRBV10-2	TRBJ1-5	ASSGGQGQGQPQH
TRBV7-2	TRBJ1-2	ASSFWMGLST
TRBV28	TRBJ1-6	ASITMRQREAYNSPLH
TRBV27	TRBJ1-1	ASRQRNTEAF
TRBV9	TRBJ1-3	ASSSGNTIY
TRBV14	TRBJ2-2	ASSAQGFSTGELF
TRBV7-3	TRBJ1-2	ASSPSGGYGYGYT
TRBV6-5	TRBJ1-1	ASSYSTGLLNTEAF
TRBV7-9	TRBJ1-4	ASSDLRGVNEKLF
TRBV7-6	TRBJ1-6	ASSLNPPAAEEGNSPLH
TRBV6-7	TRBJ1-5	ASSYPHRGPELSNQPQH
TRBV2	TRBJ2-2	ASSSNGRGTGGELF
TRBV6-5	TRBJ2-7	ASSSQGYEQY
TRBV5-4	TRBJ2-7	ASSPEAGGPFEQY
TRBV18	TRBJ2-3	ASSLLPGTRRDTQY
TRBV10-3	TRBJ2-3	AIRGLADTQY
TRBV7-2	TRBJ2-2	ASSLTPAGAAGELF
TRBV7-8	TRBJ1-2	ASSPTGGYGYT
TRBV15	TRBJ2-7	ATSRDGQAIAY
TRBV28	TRBJ1-2	ASRQGGYGYT
TRBV18	TRBJ1-4	ASSPNRATNEKLF
TRBV10-3	TRBJ1-5	AIRTDLTGPQH
TRBV6-4	TRBJ2-3	ASSLGDDTDTQY
TRBV15	TRBJ2-6	ATSRDYSGANVLT
TRBV4-2	TRBJ2-3	ASSQTTGDVQY
TRBV6-5	TRBJ2-2	ASRGQGPTGELF
TRBV5-4	TRBJ2-7	ASSLEGDRTYEQY
TRBV5-4	TRBJ2-5	ASSSRLAGDRRETQY
TRBV27	TRBJ1-1	ASSRDRGRMNTEAF
TRBV11-2	TRBJ1-5	ASSLDGKSNQPQH
TRBV5-1	TRBJ1-4	ASSPRTGQNEKLF
TRBV11-1	TRBJ2-1	ASSTARGSEQF
TRBV7-9	TRBJ2-2	ASSPERGSVF
TRBV7-8	TRBJ2-1	ASRLRDTSYNEQF
TRBV19	TRBJ2-1	ASSKRGPFYNEQF
TRBV5-6	TRBJ2-5	ASRNQETQY
TRBV7-9	TRBJ1-1	ASSSTRMNTEAF
TRBV15	TRBJ2-7	ATSRQGNSYEQY